This TCR beta chain stems from a study of early T cells in non-severe SARS-CoV-2 infection. Study-wide context: The sequenced material was bulk RNA from unsorted whole blood, and its chains were unpaired.

The germline gives CDR1 SGHTA, CDR2 FQGNSA. Germline trimming cut 5 bases from V and 2 bases from J; bases unmatched to any gene: 5. The CDR3 extends over 14 amino acids. This clonotype has a count of ten or more. Its target is unknown. The protocol attached unique molecular identifiers to individual cDNA molecules. TCRdb recomputed calls from the 5' RACE reads with MiXCR, one row per CDR3 protein. Found here are tens of thousands of distinct CDR3 sequences, roughly a tenth of them singletons; the top ten hold 6.5%. Points from the study as a whole: Reliance on VDJdb matching favored anti-spike CD8 responses; private and CD4 specificities were missed.

The chain couples TRBV7-2 to TRBJ1-1; 7 bases line up with TRBD1. What was sequenced was whole blood. The source of this sequence is an adult who was a healthcare worker with PCR-confirmed SARS-CoV-2 infection or an uninfected control (not recorded which). The CDR3 here is CASSRGGLNTEAFF. CDR3 nucleotides: TGTGCCAGCAGCCGAGGGGGCTTAAACACTGAAGCTTTCTTT.